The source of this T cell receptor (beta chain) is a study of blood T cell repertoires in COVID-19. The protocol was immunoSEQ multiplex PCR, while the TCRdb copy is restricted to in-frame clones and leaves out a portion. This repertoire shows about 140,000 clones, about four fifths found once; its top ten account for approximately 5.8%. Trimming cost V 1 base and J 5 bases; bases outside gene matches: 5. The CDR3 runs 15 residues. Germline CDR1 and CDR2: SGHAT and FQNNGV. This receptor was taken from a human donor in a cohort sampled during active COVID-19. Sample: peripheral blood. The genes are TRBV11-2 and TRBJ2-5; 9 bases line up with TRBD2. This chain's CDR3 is CASSLALGTSETQYF. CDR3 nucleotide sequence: TGTGCCAGCAGCTTAGCCCTCGGGACTAGCGAGACCCAGTACTTC.